This entry lists 29 T cell receptor beta chains sequenced from one sample in a study of Ad26.COV2.S vaccination and SARS-CoV-2 variants. Indicated treatment: some 19 received Ad26.COV2.S at low or high dose, single or two shots; 5 received placebo; per-sample allocation not given. On day 63 after the first injection, vaccine and placebo recipients gave samples. The table came from immunoSEQ multiplex PCR; TCRdb's copy has only in-frame clones and leaves some out. Among about 400,000 clones, roughly 80% were seen once, and the ten largest hold around 7.4%. The specimen comprised peripheral blood, sampled in a trial of Ad26.COV2.S vaccine versus placebo. All receptors derive from a person between 18 and 65 years old who received the Ad26.COV2.S COVID-19 vaccine or a placebo.

J is TRBJ2-2 and V is TRBV5-1; D is undetermined. The CDR3 consists of 15 residues. Germline loops: CDR1 SGHRS, CDR2 YFSETQ. V lost 0 bases and J 6 bases, leaving 12 bases between the germline ends. The chain's CDR3 is CASSLVAVTAGELFF. The DNA for the CDR3 is TGCGCCAGCAGCTTGGTAGCAGTCACGGCCGGGGAGCTGTTTTTT.

The chain employs TRBV27 and TRBJ2-2; D gene ambiguous. This CDR3 is 12 amino acids long. Trimming removed 8 bases at V and 6 bases at J, with 10 bases between. CDR1 and CDR2 (germline): MNHEY, SMNVEV (reference sequence). The CDR3 region is CASLGRPGELFF. In nucleotides, the CDR3 is TGTGCCAGCCTCGGGCGTCCCGGGGAGCTGTTTTTT.

This clone turned up a few times. The J gene is TRBJ2-1, the V gene TRBV4-3; perhaps TRBD1 as D (6 bases). Germline CDR1 is LGHNA and CDR2 is YSLEER. The CDR3 totals 15 residues. Trimming removed 4 bases from V and 7 bases from J, with 17 bases in between. This CDR3 is CASSRIGVGANEQFF. CDR3 coding DNA: TGCGCCAGCAGCCGGATCGGCGTGGGGGCAAATGAGCAGTTCTTC.

This clone has a single count. The V and J genes are TRBV6-2 or TRBV6-3 and TRBJ1-2; D not resolved. Germline loops: CDR1 MNHEY, CDR2 SVGEGT. CDR3 size: 14 residues. Trimming pared 7 bases from V and 5 bases from J, leaving 17 bases between. The CDR3 region has the DNA TGTGCCAGCATCCCTGCCGGGCCGATGTATGGCTACACCTTC. Residues: CASIPAGPMYGYTF.

V is TRBV6-6 and J is TRBJ1-2; D is possibly TRBD1 (5 bases). Germline V gene data show CDR1 as MNHNY and CDR2 as SVGAGI (reference sequence). The CDR3 runs 14 residues. With 2 bases removed from V and 0 bases from J, the gap between germline ends came to 7 bases. The CDR3 bases are TGTGCCAGCAGTTACGGGGGGGCTAACTATGGCTACACCTTC. This encodes CASSYGGANYGYTF.

V and J are TRBV7-9 and TRBJ1-2, with D uncertain. V lost 4 bases and J 2 bases, leaving 17 bases between the germline ends. The CDR3 loop spans 16 amino acids. Germline V lookup: CDR1 SEHNR, CDR2 FQNEAQ (reference sequence). The CDR3 nucleotides read TGTGCCAGCAGCTCGTTTTCGTGGGGAGAAAACTATGGCTACACCTTC. This gives the protein CASSSFSWGENYGYTF. Variable domain in full (rest from reference TRBV7-9 and TRBJ1-2): DTGVSQNPRHKITKRGQNVTFRCDPISEHNRLYWYRQTLGQGPEFLTYFQNEAQLEKSRLLSDRFSAERPKGSFSTLEIQRTEQGDSAMYLCASSSFSWGENYGYTFGSGTRLTVV.

The rearrangement joins TRBV11-2 to TRBJ2-7, with D perhaps TRBD1 (5 bases). V was pared by 6 bases and J by 5 bases, with 20 bases between. The germline CDR1 and CDR2 sequences are SGHAT and FQNNGV. The CDR3 extends over 15 amino acids. The CDR3 region has the DNA TGTGCCAGCAGTTCCATCTCAGGGCCATATAACGAGCAGTACTTC. Protein sequence: CASSSISGPYNEQYF.

The chain is built from TRBV28 and TRBJ2-6; no firm D call. Deletions cut 5 bases from V and 0 bases from J, with 8 bases between. The CDR3 is 15 residues long. Germline V gene data show CDR1 as MDHEN and CDR2 as SYDVKM. CDR3 sequence reads: CASSAHTSGANVLTF. The CDR3 DNA reads as TGTGCCAGCAGTGCCCATACCTCTGGGGCCAACGTCCTGACTTTC.

The chain couples TRBV6-2 or TRBV6-3 to TRBJ2-1; 15 positions agree with TRBD2. Germline V gives CDR1 MNHEY, CDR2 SVGEGT. The junction had 1 base not matched to a gene; V was cut back by 2 bases and J by 5 bases. The CDR3 consists of 16 residues. The CDR3: CASSYGLAGGDNEQFF. The CDR3 region has the DNA TGTGCCAGCAGTTACGGACTAGCGGGGGGGGACAATGAGCAGTTCTTC.

This rearrangement joins TRBV10-3 to TRBJ1-2; D ambiguous. The CDR3 extends over 14 amino acids. Trimming shortened V by 3 bases and J by 4 bases, and 12 bases separated the two germline ends. The germline gives CDR1 ENHRY, CDR2 SYGVKD. The chain's CDR3 is CAISDFQDLYGYTF. CDR3 nucleotides: TGTGCCATCAGTGATTTCCAGGATCTCTATGGCTACACCTTC.

This chain uses TRBV19 with TRBJ1-2; D call uncertain. Germline CDR1 LNHDA, CDR2 SQIVND (reference sequence). This CDR3 has 12 amino acids. Trimming removed 6 bases at V and 4 bases at J, with 9 bases between. The CDR3 DNA reads as TGTGCCAGTAGAGACACCTTCTATGGCTACACCTTC. This codes for CASRDTFYGYTF.

V is TRBV19 and J is TRBJ2-1; 7 bases are shared with TRBD2. V lost 1 base to trimming and J lost 5 bases; unmatched junction nucleotides: 8. Germline lookup yields CDR1 LNHDA and CDR2 SQIVND (reference sequence). The CDR3 sequence is 16 residues long. The CDR3 reads CASSIVGTIRNNEQFF. The CDR3 coding sequence is TGTGCCAGTAGTATAGTAGGGACTATCAGGAACAATGAGCAGTTCTTC.

The chain combines TRBV20-1 with TRBJ2-6; D unclear. CDR3 length equals 17 residues. V was cut by 3 bases and J by 0 bases, with 15 bases left in between. CDR1 and CDR2 (germline): DFQATT, SNEGSKA (reference sequence). In DNA, the CDR3 is TGCAGTGCTAGTCCCCCCCGAAGAAGCTCTGGGGCCAACGTCCTGACTTTC. It is translated as CSASPPRRSSGANVLTF.

The rearrangement joins TRBV3-1 (or the pseudogene TRBV3-2) to TRBJ2-7; D remains unclear. This CDR3 has 11 amino acids. CDR1 LGHDT and CDR2 YNNKEL come from the germline V gene (reference sequence). Trimming pared 6 bases from V and 5 bases from J, leaving 8 bases between. The CDR3 here is CASSRGDEQYF. CDR3 DNA: TGTGCCAGCAGTCGAGGCGACGAGCAGTACTTC.

The CDR3 sequence is CASSFASGLPSGANVLTF. For the CDR3, the DNA is TGTGCCAGCAGCTTCGCCTCGGGGCTCCCCTCTGGGGCCAACGTCCTGACTTTC. The chain employs TRBV13 and TRBJ2-6; D could derive from TRBD1 or TRBD2 (5 bases each). Germline V lookup: CDR1 PRHDT, CDR2 FYEKMQ (reference sequence). The CDR3 length is 18 residues. V shed 3 bases and J shed 0 bases, with 15 bases lying between them. Combining the CDR3 with reference TRBV13 and TRBJ2-6 gives the whole variable domain AAGVIQSPRHLIKEKRETATLKCYPIPRHDTVYWYQQGPGQDPQFLISFYEKMQSDKGSIPDRFSAQQFSDYHSELNMSSLELGDSALYFCASSFASGLPSGANVLTFGAGSRLTVL.

J is TRBJ1-1 and V is TRBV7-6; D might be TRBD1 (5 bases). Trimming removed 6 bases at V and 3 bases at J, with 14 bases between. CDR1 and CDR2 from the germline V gene are SGHVS and FNYEAQ. This CDR3 is 14 amino acids long. The CDR3 DNA reads TGTGCCAGCAGTTTATGGGGGGGGGACACTGAAGCTTTCTTT. Amino acid sequence: CASSLWGGDTEAFF.

The chain combines TRBV7-2 with TRBJ2-7, with D unclear. Trimming took 2 bases from V and 6 from J, leaving 11 bases between them. Germline CDR1 is SGHTA and CDR2 is FQGNSA. This CDR3 has 13 amino acids. CDR3 sequence (DNA): TGTGCCAGCAGCTTAAGGGCCAAGGGCGAGCAGTACTTC. This codes for CASSLRAKGEQYF.

The CDR3 sequence is CASSPGHYEQYF. The CDR3, as DNA: TGTGCCAGTAGTCCAGGACACTACGAGCAGTACTTC. The chain carries TRBV19 and TRBJ2-7; weak D call: TRBD1 (5 bases). V lost 5 bases and J lost 3, with 8 bases in between. Per the germline V gene, CDR1 is LNHDA and CDR2 is SQIVND (reference sequence). The CDR3 runs to 12 residues.

The chain carries TRBV11-2 and TRBJ2-1; 10 nucleotides agree with TRBD2. The germline V gene encodes CDR1 SGHAT and CDR2 FQNNGV. The CDR3 contains 16 residues. The trim removed 3 bases at V and 6 bases at J, leaving 8 bases unmatched. The CDR3 nucleotides read TGTGCCAGCAGCTTTCATCTAGCGGGAGTTCGCAATGAGCAGTTCTTC. It translates to CASSFHLAGVRNEQFF.

The chain carries TRBV6-5 and TRBJ1-5; D may be TRBD1 (6 bases). Per germline, CDR1 MNHEY and CDR2 SVGAGI. The CDR3 spans 13 residues. Between the trimmed V and J ends, which lost 8 bases and 1 base, there was a span of 9 bases. The CDR3 sequence: CASGQLSNQPQHF. In DNA form, the CDR3 reads TGTGCCAGCGGACAGTTGAGCAATCAGCCCCAGCATTTT.

The chain combines TRBV4-1 with TRBJ2-7, with D perhaps TRBD1 (6 bases). Trimming pared 0 bases from V and 2 bases from J, leaving 20 bases between. The CDR3 is 18 amino acids. Per germline, CDR1 MGHRA and CDR2 YSYEKL. The CDR3 sequence is CASSQDQTGYSTPYEQYF. The CDR3 DNA follows: TGCGCCAGCAGCCAAGATCAGACAGGCTATTCTACGCCCTACGAGCAGTACTTC.

Only one count was recorded for this clone. The chain links TRBV6-5 to TRBJ2-5, with D uncertain. Germline assignment: CDR1 MNHEY and CDR2 SVGAGI. V gave up 6 bases and J gave up 1 base, with 12 bases separating them. The CDR3 has 14 residues. CDR3 DNA sequence: TGTGCCAGCAGGCCCCTGAATGCCCAAGAGACCCAGTACTTC. Translation gives CASRPLNAQETQYF.

DNA for the CDR3: TGTGCCAGTAGTAATCCAAGCTGGTCGGGAGGCTACACCTTC. This encodes CASSNPSWSGGYTF. The rearrangement links TRBV19 to TRBJ1-2; D unresolved. The V gene lost 4 bases and the J gene lost 8 bases, with 17 bases spanning the gap. Germline values: CDR1 LNHDA, CDR2 SQIVND (reference sequence). There are 14 residues in the CDR3.

This rearrangement joins TRBV11-1 to TRBJ2-1; D not certain. The CDR3 consists of 14 residues. V was cut by 1 base and J by 0 bases, with 4 bases left in between. The germline V gene has CDR1 SGHAT and CDR2 FQDESV (reference sequence). This CDR3 reads CASSLGSSYNEQFF. CDR3 bases: TGTGCCAGCAGCTTAGGGAGCTCCTACAATGAGCAGTTCTTC.

This clone was seen a handful of times. The CDR3 protein is CSASRAGQTYEQYF. The CDR3 DNA is TGCAGTGCTAGTCGTGCGGGACAAACCTACGAGCAGTACTTC. V and J are TRBV20-1 and TRBJ2-7; D could derive from TRBD1 or TRBD2 (6 bases each). The V end lost 3 bases, the J end lost 2 bases, and 14 bases lay between the germline ends. The V gene's germline CDR1 is DFQATT and CDR2 SNEGSKA (reference sequence). This CDR3 spans 14 amino acids.

This chain joins TRBV5-1 and TRBJ2-1; 9 nucleotides line up with TRBD1. The J segment lost 3 bases and the V segment lost 6 bases, leaving 4 bases of the junction unmatched. The germline V gene has CDR1 SGHRS and CDR2 YFSETQ. The CDR3 consists of 14 residues. In DNA, the CDR3 is TGCGCCAGCACACGGACAGGGGTCTACAATGAGCAGTTCTTC. Its translation: CASTRTGVYNEQFF.

In its sample, this clone was seen once. This chain links TRBV3-1 (or the pseudogene TRBV3-2) with TRBJ2-7; 9 bases are shared with TRBD2. The V segment lost 4 bases and the J segment 4 bases; nucleotides outside the gene matches: 5. This CDR3 is built from 14 residues. Looked up from germline, CDR1 is LGHDT and CDR2 is YNNKEL (reference sequence). CDR3 DNA: TGTGCCAGCAGCCGGGGGACTAGCTCGTACGAGCAGTACTTC. This translates into CASSRGTSSYEQYF.

This clone was picked up one time. The chain uses TRBV5-1 and TRBJ2-1, with 7 bases fitting TRBD1. Germline V gene sequence: CDR1 SGHRS, CDR2 YFSETQ. This CDR3 comprises 15 residues. V lost 2 bases to trimming and J lost 9 bases; unmatched junction nucleotides: 11. CDR3 loop: CASSFRQGRGSEQFF. The CDR3 DNA sequence: TGCGCCAGCAGCTTTCGACAGGGTCGGGGTTCTGAGCAGTTCTTC.

This clone was observed a single time. V usage is TRBV7-3 and J usage is TRBJ2-1, with D tentatively TRBD1 (5 bases). The V gene's germline CDR1 is SGHTA and CDR2 FQGTGA. Trimming took 4 bases from V and 3 from J, leaving 10 bases between them. CDR3 length: 14 residues. CDR3 amino acids: CASSSQGNYNEQFF. The CDR3 coding sequence is TGTGCCAGCAGCTCTCAGGGAAACTACAATGAGCAGTTCTTC.